The 20 T cell receptor beta chains given below trace back to one sample, sequenced in a study of shared clonotypes between healthy human individuals. Profiling relied on immunoSEQ multiplex PCR, and the TCRdb table lists in-frame clones only, not all of them. The sample carries some 660,000 clones, roughly 73% recorded once. Sequencing used memory CD4+ T cells sorted from blood. The subset: CD45RA-negative fraction. The receptors derive from a woman in her thirties in good health.

V is TRBV28 and J is TRBJ1-2, with D unresolved. CDR3 size: 17 residues. From germline, CDR1 is MDHEN and CDR2 SYDVKM. The germline V and J ends were trimmed by 3 bases and 2 bases, with 19 bases remaining between them. CDR3 bases: TGTGCCAGCAGTTTCGGCACAAACCGTTTTTTCAACTATGGCTACACCTTC. Translated, it gives CASSFGTNRFFNYGYTF.

This clone came up once. CDR3 amino acids: CASRAGGGLGNQPQHF. CDR3 nucleotide sequence: TGTGCCAGCAGAGCTGGGGGCGGTTTGGGCAATCAGCCCCAGCATTTT. The chain carries TRBV27 and TRBJ1-5; possible D gene TRBD1, 6 bases. In germline, CDR1 is MNHEY, CDR2 SMNVEV (reference sequence). With 6 bases removed from V and 2 bases from J, the gap between germline ends came to 17 bases. The CDR3 loop spans 16 amino acids.

The V and J genes are TRBV4-1 and TRBJ2-2, with D hard to call. The CDR3 is made up of 15 amino acids. The germline V gene encodes CDR1 MGHRA and CDR2 YSYEKL. V lost 0 bases and J lost 3, with 8 bases in between. The CDR3 sequence is CASSQDGRYTGELFF. DNA for the CDR3: TGCGCCAGCAGCCAAGATGGAAGGTACACCGGGGAGCTGTTTTTT.

The chain joins TRBV4-1 to TRBJ2-7; 11 positions match TRBD2. Germline V gene sequence: CDR1 MGHRA, CDR2 YSYEKL. The CDR3 is 14 amino acids. V was clipped by 5 bases and J by 1 base; unmatched bases: 1. The DNA of the CDR3 is TGCGCCAGCAGCGGGACTAGCGGTTCCTACGAGCAGTACTTC. This sequence encodes CASSGTSGSYEQYF.

This chain links TRBV28 with TRBJ1-1; TRBD1 is a possible D gene (6 bases). Germline CDR1 MDHEN, CDR2 SYDVKM. CDR3 length: 14 amino acids. V lost 7 bases and J 4 bases, leaving 16 bases between the germline ends. The CDR3 reads CASNEGGGFTEAFF. The CDR3 nucleotides are TGTGCCAGCAATGAAGGTGGGGGCTTCACTGAAGCTTTCTTT.

The chain links TRBV11-1 to TRBJ2-7, with TRBD1 as a possible D gene (7 bases). The V and J ends lost 6 bases and 2 bases respectively, with 17 bases between them. The CDR3 covers 15 residues. Per germline, CDR1 SGHAT and CDR2 FQDESV (reference sequence). CDR3 nucleotide sequence: TGTGCCAGCAGTCAGGGGGGCGCAGTCCCCTACGAGCAGTACTTC. Translating gives CASSQGGAVPYEQYF. The variable domain in full, with the rest retrieved from reference TRBV11-1 and TRBJ2-7, is EAEVAQSPRYKITEKSQAVAFWCDPISGHATLYWYRQILGQGPELLVQFQDESVVDDSQLPKDRFSAERLKGVDSTLKIQPAELGDSAMYLCASSQGGAVPYEQYFGPGTRLTVT.

This clone was counted only a few times. The chain has TRBV27 and TRBJ2-7, with 9 bases fitting TRBD1. The CDR3 is made up of 15 amino acids. The junction had 4 bases not matched to a gene; V was cut back by 3 bases and J by 1 base. The germline V gene has CDR1 MNHEY and CDR2 SMNVEV (reference sequence). The CDR3 DNA sequence: TGTGCCAGCAGTTTTGGGACAGGGAGATCCTACGAGCAGTACTTC. Translation: CASSFGTGRSYEQYF.

The chain joins TRBV11-2 to TRBJ1-4; D is unresolved. The CDR3 contains 14 residues. CDR1 is SGHAT and CDR2 is FQNNGV in the germline V gene. V was clipped by 3 bases and J by 4 bases, with 9 bases between them. The CDR3 sequence is CASSFLGLNEKLFF. For the CDR3, the DNA is TGTGCCAGCAGCTTCCTCGGACTTAATGAAAAACTGTTTTTT.

The genes are TRBV7-8 and TRBJ2-5; no definite D call. The CDR3 has 14 residues. Trimming took off 5 bases at V and 6 bases at J, with 16 bases between the two ends. Germline lookup yields CDR1 SGHVS and CDR2 FQNEAQ. CDR3 residues: CASSPLTGLKTQYF. The CDR3 DNA is TGTGCCAGCAGCCCGCTGACTGGGTTGAAGACCCAGTACTTC.

V usage is TRBV15 and J usage is TRBJ2-2; D is uncertain. Germline V gene data show CDR1 as LNHNV and CDR2 as YYDKDF (reference sequence). The V end lost 1 base, the J end lost 1 base, and 10 bases lay between the germline ends. CDR3 length: 16 residues. CDR3 in DNA: TGTGCCACCAGCAGAGCCGGAGCTAAGAACACCGGGGAGCTGTTTTTT. Amino acids: CATSRAGAKNTGELFF.

The rearrangement uses TRBV5-1 and TRBJ2-5, with D perhaps given as TRBD1 or TRBD2 (5 bases each). The CDR3 totals 14 residues. Germline V gives CDR1 SGHRS, CDR2 YFSETQ. The V end was cut by 3 bases, the J end by 4 bases, with 13 bases between. CDR3 protein: CASSSGTIGETQYF. In nucleotides, the CDR3 is TGCGCCAGCAGCTCCGGGACGATCGGAGAGACCCAGTACTTC.

CDR3 sequence: CATSRDSAAANEQYF. The CDR3 DNA follows: TGTGCCACCAGCAGAGACAGTGCCGCCGCGAACGAGCAGTACTTC. The chain has TRBV15 and TRBJ2-7; the D is unclear. The CDR3 spans 15 residues. V was shortened by 0 bases and J by 5 bases, with 14 bases between the two germline ends. Germline values: CDR1 LNHNV, CDR2 YYDKDF (reference sequence).

This clone was seen a handful of times. The chain has TRBV25-1 and TRBJ1-2; D unclear. CDR3 size: 13 residues. Per germline, CDR1 MGHDK and CDR2 SYGVNS. V was trimmed by 5 bases and J by 4 bases, leaving 11 bases between them. The CDR3 coding sequence is TGTGCCAGCAGTCCGACCACAGCCTATGGCTACACCTTC. It translates to CASSPTTAYGYTF.

The gene calls are TRBV2 and TRBJ1-2; 10 nucleotides line up with TRBD1. The CDR3 has 14 amino acids. With V trimmed by 6 bases and J by 5 bases, 6 bases remained unmatched. CDR1 and CDR2 from the germline V gene are SNHLY and FYNNEI. In DNA, the CDR3 is TGTGCCAGCAGCGCGGACAGGGGGAGATATGGCTACACCTTC. Residues: CASSADRGRYGYTF.

The chain recombines TRBV28 with TRBJ1-5, with 8 bases aligning to TRBD1. Germline CDR1 reads MDHEN; CDR2 reads SYDVKM. V lost 4 bases to trimming and J lost 7 bases; unmatched junction nucleotides: 6. The CDR3 covers 14 residues. The CDR3 is CASSSGTGGQPQHF. The DNA for the CDR3 is TGTGCCAGCAGTTCCGGGACAGGTGGACAGCCCCAGCATTTT.

The chain employs TRBV10-3 and TRBJ1-4; D unclear. The length of the CDR3 is 13 residues. Between the trimmed V and J ends, which lost 8 bases and 5 bases, there was a span of 12 bases. In germline, CDR1 is ENHRY, CDR2 SYGVKD. For the CDR3, the DNA is TGTGCCATCTCGGTAGTTCAAAATGAAAAACTGTTTTTT. Its translation: CAISVVQNEKLFF.

The chain combines TRBV27 with TRBJ2-2, with 8 bases that match TRBD2. Trimming cost V 0 bases and J 2 bases; bases outside gene matches: 5. Germline V lookup: CDR1 MNHEY, CDR2 SMNVEV (reference sequence). CDR3 length: 17 amino acids. The CDR3 coding sequence is TGTGCCAGCAGTTTATCTTGGCTAGCGGGTAACACCGGGGAGCTGTTTTTT. Translated, it gives CASSLSWLAGNTGELFF.

The V call is TRBV11-2, the J call TRBJ1-3; D is unclear. Germline V gene lookup returns CDR1 SGHAT and CDR2 FQNNGV. The CDR3 is made up of 11 amino acids. V dropped 0 bases and J dropped 14 bases, with 8 bases sitting between them. The CDR3 spells CASSLDSALYF. In nucleotides, the CDR3 is TGTGCCAGCAGCTTAGATTCGGCCCTATATTTT.

The genes are TRBV5-1 and TRBJ2-1; TRBD2 aligns across 7 bases. The germline CDR1 and CDR2 sequences are SGHRS and YFSETQ. This CDR3 contains 14 residues. Germline trimming cut 6 bases from V and 3 bases from J; bases unmatched to any gene: 6. The chain's CDR3 is CASTRDYIYNEQFF. CDR3 nucleotide sequence: TGCGCCAGCACCAGGGACTACATCTACAATGAGCAGTTCTTC.

The chain combines TRBV27 with TRBJ1-1; D gene uncertain. This CDR3 is built from 14 residues. V was cut by 3 bases and J by 1 base, with 9 bases left in between. The germline CDR1 and CDR2 sequences are MNHEY and SMNVEV (reference sequence). The CDR3 DNA sequence: TGTGCCAGCAGTTTTGTGGCAGCGAACACTGAAGCTTTCTTT. Its protein product is CASSFVAANTEAFF.